The clone carrying this TCR beta chain has only a few counts. This sample stems from a study of blood T cells in healthy people across ages. Study information: Template-switching capture recovered about one barcoded beta molecule per two T cells.

With a J-beta primer mix and a sample-barcoded 5' primer, a second PCR ran roughly 6 to 11 cycles. TCRdb analysed the 5' RACE reads with MiXCR anew, one entry per CDR3 protein. The repertoire holds around 1,700,000 distinct CDR3 sequences, with about 30% as singletons. Sequences were obtained from blood. This TCR was sampled from a woman in her 30s in good health.

CDR3 bases: TGTGCCAGCAGCACGGGACCCAACGATGAGCAGTTCTTC. Protein sequence: CASSTGPNDEQFF. The chain links TRBV7-3 to TRBJ2-1; D is perhaps TRBD1 or TRBD2 (5 bases each). Trimming removed 5 bases from V and 8 bases from J, with 13 bases in between. There are 13 residues in the CDR3. The V gene's germline CDR1 is SGHTA and CDR2 FQGTGA.